What follows are 27 T cell receptor beta chains derived from one specimen sequenced in a study of cytomegalovirus exposure and HLA in healthy donors. PCR amplification relied on 60 Vbeta primers (plus 13 Jbeta primers). TCRdb's copy holds only in-frame clones and misses some; the assay was immunoSEQ multiplex PCR. The data contain 65,000 to 85,000 clones, about 81% of them singletons. Sample: PBMCs. These TCRs come from a woman aged 40-49 years in good health and CMV-seropositive.

The chain links TRBV6-5 to TRBJ2-1; TRBD2 agrees at 7 bases. The CDR3 extends over 15 amino acids. Germline lookup yields CDR1 MNHEY and CDR2 SVGAGI. J was trimmed by 6 bases and V by 4 bases; bases with no gene match: 9. The CDR3 here is CASSSLASGTNEQFF. The CDR3 region has the DNA TGTGCCAGCAGTTCCCTTGCGAGCGGGACCAATGAGCAGTTCTTC.

The V call is TRBV2, the J call TRBJ2-7; the match to TRBD2 covers 8 bases. The germline V gene encodes CDR1 SNHLY and CDR2 FYNNEI. V was clipped by 8 bases and J by 4 bases; unmatched bases: 4. The CDR3 has 12 amino acids. CDR3 amino acids: CASLGGVYEQYF. The CDR3 bases are TGTGCCAGCCTCGGGGGGGTATACGAGCAGTACTTC.

The V gene is TRBV27, the J gene TRBJ1-5, with TRBD1 identical over 9 bases. The CDR3 runs 14 residues. Germline CDR1 reads MNHEY; CDR2 reads SMNVEV (reference sequence). The V gene end was trimmed by 6 bases and the J gene end by 5 bases; junction bases not matched to a gene: 5. The DNA for the CDR3 is TGTGCCAGCAGGAGGGGGACAGGGTATCAGCCCCAGCATTTT. Its protein product is CASRRGTGYQPQHF.

The chain is built from TRBV11-1 and TRBJ2-1, with a weak D call TRBD1 (6 bases). The CDR3 contains 14 residues. Germline CDR1 reads SGHAT; CDR2 reads FQDESV (reference sequence). Trimming removed 5 bases at V and 0 bases at J, with 8 bases between. CDR3 amino acids: CASSQDSSYNEQFF. The CDR3, as DNA: TGTGCCAGCAGCCAGGACAGCTCCTACAATGAGCAGTTCTTC.

In DNA, the CDR3 is TGCGCCAGCAGCCAAGCTTCGACCCAGGGGGTGGAAGCTTTCTTT. Translation gives CASSQASTQGVEAFF. This chain connects TRBV4-3 to TRBJ1-1, with 7 bases identical to TRBD1. J lost 8 bases, V lost 1 base, and 10 bases had no gene match. Looked up from germline, CDR1 is LGHNA and CDR2 is YSLEER. The CDR3 is 15 amino acids.

This rearrangement joins TRBV6-6 to TRBJ2-3, with 7 bases lining up with TRBD1. With V trimmed by 6 bases and J by 4 bases, 1 base remained unmatched. Germline V CDR1 and CDR2: MNHNY, SVGAGI (reference sequence). CDR3 length: 12 residues. CDR3 region: CASRQGSDTQYF. The DNA of the CDR3 is TGTGCCAGCAGACAGGGGTCAGATACGCAGTATTTT.

This clone was seen more than once but under ten times. This chain joins TRBV6-5 and TRBJ1-2; 7 bases agree with TRBD1. Trimming cost V 4 bases and J 3 bases; bases outside gene matches: 2. The CDR3 totals 13 residues. CDR1 is MNHEY and CDR2 is SVGAGI in the germline V gene. The CDR3 region has the DNA TGTGCCAGCAGTTTCGACAGGGACTATGGCTACACCTTC. It is translated as CASSFDRDYGYTF.

V and J are TRBV2 and TRBJ1-2, with TRBD1 matching 7 bases. This CDR3 has 17 residues. Germline V gene sequence: CDR1 SNHLY, CDR2 FYNNEI. V dropped 6 bases and J dropped 7; count of bases not matched to a gene: 20. In nucleotides, the CDR3 is TGTGCCAGCAGCTACCCAAGGACAGGCGCATGGGTCCGTGGCTACACCTTC. Its protein is CASSYPRTGAWVRGYTF.

This clone came up a few times. The CDR3 region is CASSSYGRGTNTGELFF. The CDR3, as DNA: TGTGCCAGCAGTTCTTATGGGCGGGGGACGAACACCGGGGAGCTGTTTTTT. The rearrangement links TRBV28 to TRBJ2-2; the match to TRBD2 covers 7 bases. CDR3 length equals 17 residues. Trimming at V came to 4 bases and at J to 0 bases, leaving 8 bases not matched to a gene. From germline, CDR1 is MDHEN and CDR2 SYDVKM.

The V call is TRBV14, the J call TRBJ1-2; perhaps TRBD1 as D (5 bases). CDR1 SGHDN and CDR2 FVKESK come from the germline V gene. This CDR3 contains 14 residues. The V end lost 4 bases, the J end lost 5 bases, and 14 bases lay between the germline ends. The CDR3 here is CASSPIVGLYGYTF. The CDR3 DNA sequence: TGTGCCAGCAGCCCTATTGTGGGGCTTTATGGCTACACCTTC.

The V gene is TRBV5-6, the J gene TRBJ2-7; no reliable D call. CDR3 length: 12 amino acids. V gave up 2 bases and J gave up 2 bases, with 5 bases separating them. The germline CDR1 and CDR2 sequences are SGHDT and YYEEEE. The CDR3 loop reads CASSFQAYEQYF. Here the CDR3 DNA reads TGTGCCAGCAGCTTCCAGGCCTACGAGCAGTACTTC.

This clone was observed a single time. The rearrangement links TRBV6-6 to TRBJ2-3, with D perhaps matching TRBD2 (5 bases). Germline CDR1 reads MNHNY; CDR2 reads SVGAGI (reference sequence). The V and J ends lost 6 bases and 1 base respectively, with 8 bases between them. The CDR3 contains 13 residues. CDR3 in amino acids: CASRGSGTDTQYF. As DNA, the CDR3 is TGTGCCAGCAGAGGGAGCGGCACAGATACGCAGTATTTT.

The genes are TRBV19 and TRBJ2-3; D not resolved. CDR3 length equals 9 residues. V dropped 9 bases and J dropped 8 bases, with 6 bases sitting between them. Germline CDR1 LNHDA, CDR2 SQIVND (reference sequence). CDR3 sequence (DNA): TGTGCCAGATTGAGTACGCAGTATTTT. It translates to CARLSTQYF.

The rearrangement uses TRBV7-9 and TRBJ2-1; TRBD2 agrees at 14 bases. The CDR3 is 19 amino acids. With V trimmed by 5 bases and J by 0 bases, 9 bases remained unmatched. Germline values: CDR1 SEHNR, CDR2 FQNEAQ (reference sequence). CDR3 sequence (DNA): TGTGCCAGCAGCCTCCCGGGGACTAGCGGGGGCCCCTCCTACAATGAGCAGTTCTTC. It codes for CASSLPGTSGGPSYNEQFF.

The V call is TRBV6-5, the J call TRBJ2-7, with 9 bases aligning to TRBD1. CDR3 size: 14 residues. Germline-derived CDR1 and CDR2 are MNHEY and SVGAGI. V was pared by 6 bases and J by 5 bases, with 8 bases of the junction left unmatched. CDR3 residues: CASSLGQGHDEQYF. CDR3 nucleotides: TGTGCCAGCAGCCTCGGACAGGGGCACGACGAGCAGTACTTC.

This clone was counted a single time. The chain carries TRBV7-2 and TRBJ1-2, with 7 bases matching TRBD1. Germline V lookup: CDR1 SGHTA, CDR2 FQGNSA. V lost 2 bases and J lost 5; bases outside the gene matches: 11. This CDR3 region has 16 residues. CDR3 nucleotide sequence: TGTGCCAGCAGCTTACCTAAGGGGACAGCGGAGTATGGCTACACCTTC. Residues: CASSLPKGTAEYGYTF.

This chain links TRBV18 with TRBJ1-5; perhaps TRBD1 as D (6 bases). CDR1 and CDR2 from the germline V gene are KGHSH and LQKENI. This CDR3 has 16 residues. Trimming removed 3 bases from V and 2 bases from J, with 14 bases in between. The DNA for the CDR3 is TGTGCCAGCTCACCCCTCTCTTCAGGGGGCAATCAGCCCCAGCATTTT. This codes for CASSPLSSGGNQPQHF.

This sequence joins TRBV27 and TRBJ2-6; D call uncertain. The V end lost 9 bases, the J end lost 0 bases, and 6 bases lay between the germline ends. This CDR3 has 13 residues. Per germline, CDR1 MNHEY and CDR2 SMNVEV (reference sequence). The CDR3, as DNA: TGTGCCAGTCGACTCTCTGGGGCCAACGTCCTGACTTTC. Translating it yields CASRLSGANVLTF.

V and J are TRBV28 and TRBJ1-5; D not certain. The ends were cut back, 6 bases at V and 2 bases at J, with 14 bases in the middle. CDR1 is MDHEN, CDR2 SYDVKM, per germline. The CDR3 is 15 residues long. CDR3 coding DNA: TGTGCCAGCAGCTTCTCCGGGGAGCGCAATCAGCCCCAGCATTTT. This codes for CASSFSGERNQPQHF.

CDR3 in DNA: TGTGCCAGCAGCCGTTACAGGGTTGACTATGGCTACACCTTC. Translating gives CASSRYRVDYGYTF. V usage is TRBV7-2 and J usage is TRBJ1-2, with a weak D call TRBD1 (6 bases). Germline loops: CDR1 SGHTA, CDR2 FQGNSA. The CDR3 runs to 14 residues. Trimming took off 5 bases at V and 3 bases at J, with 13 bases between the two ends. The full variable domain, with the rest looked up from reference TRBV7-2 and TRBJ1-2, is GAGVSQSPSNKVTEKGKDVELRCDPISGHTALYWYRQSLGQGLEFLIYFQGNSAPDKSGLPSDRFSAERTGGSVSTLTIQRTQQEDSAVYLCASSRYRVDYGYTFGSGTRLTVV.

V and J are TRBV2 and TRBJ1-1; 7 bases fit TRBD1. There are 15 residues in the CDR3. Germline V gives CDR1 SNHLY, CDR2 FYNNEI. V shed 5 bases, J shed 0 bases, and the junction held 6 bases outside the gene matches. The CDR3 nucleotides are TGTGCCAGCAGTTCCGGGACAGCCATGAACACTGAAGCTTTCTTT. It yields the protein CASSSGTAMNTEAFF.

This clone was picked up a small number of times. The J gene is TRBJ2-3, the V gene TRBV7-7, with 8 bases identical to TRBD1. The CDR3 sequence is 15 residues long. Trimming at V came to 5 bases and at J to 3 bases, leaving 7 bases not matched to a gene. Germline V lookup: CDR1 SSHAT, CDR2 FNYEAQ (reference sequence). The CDR3 DNA sequence: TGTGCCAGCAGCCAAGGACAGGGAGGTACAGATACGCAGTATTTT. Its protein product is CASSQGQGGTDTQYF. The complete variable domain, with remaining parts taken from reference TRBV7-7 and TRBJ2-3, reads GAGVSQSPRYKVTKRGQDVTLRCDPISSHATLYWYQQALGQGPEFLTYFNYEAQPDKSGLPSDRFSAERPEGSISTLTIQRTEQRDSAMYRCASSQGQGGTDTQYFGPGTRLTVL.

The CDR3: CASSWDLNTEAFF. Here the CDR3 DNA reads TGCGCCAGCAGTTGGGACTTGAACACTGAAGCTTTCTTT. V usage is TRBV10-1 and J usage is TRBJ1-1, with D perhaps matching TRBD1 (5 bases). There are 13 residues in the CDR3. Trimming stripped 5 bases from V and 0 bases from J, with 7 bases between. Per the germline V gene, CDR1 is WNHNN and CDR2 is SYGVQD (reference sequence).

This clone was picked up a small number of times. CDR3 loop: CATGTVSYEQYF. The CDR3 DNA reads TGTGCCACTGGGACTGTCTCCTACGAGCAGTACTTC. V and J are TRBV6-1 and TRBJ2-7; TRBD2 is a possible D gene (6 bases). CDR3 length: 12 residues. Trimming cost V 10 bases and J 0 bases, with 10 bases left between them. Germline V gene sequence: CDR1 MNHNS, CDR2 SASEGT.

The rearrangement joins TRBV6-5 to TRBJ1-6, with D tentatively TRBD1 (5 bases). CDR3 length equals 15 residues. Germline V lookup: CDR1 MNHEY, CDR2 SVGAGI. Between the trimmed V and J ends, which lost 5 bases and 9 bases, there was a span of 17 bases. The CDR3 loop is CASSATGAGSSPLHF. CDR3 DNA: TGTGCCAGCAGTGCAACAGGTGCGGGGAGTTCACCCCTCCACTTT.

V is TRBV5-3 and J is TRBJ2-7, with 12 bases fitting TRBD1. TRBV5-3 is sorted into the ORF group, with uncertain function. CDR3 length equals 12 residues. V lost 8 bases to trimming and J lost 9 bases; unmatched junction nucleotides: 6. Here the CDR3 reads CASRDRGQWQYF. In DNA, the CDR3 is TGTGCCAGCCGGGACAGGGGGCAATGGCAGTACTTC.

The chain links TRBV6-1 to TRBJ2-1, with TRBD2 matching over 8 bases. The CDR3 length is 14 residues. Germline CDR1 is MNHNS and CDR2 is SASEGT. The ends lost 9 bases at V and 6 bases at J; junction bases unmatched: 10. Here the CDR3 DNA reads TGTGCCAGTAAACCGGGACTAGGACCCAATGAGCAGTTCTTC. This translates into CASKPGLGPNEQFF.